This is a list of T cell receptor beta chains from one sample in a study of siplizumab effects on memory and regulatory T cells. Profiled with immunoSEQ multiplex PCR; TCRdb holds only in-frame clones, not every one. Counted here are some 70,000 clones, about 87% occurring once; the ten biggest clones make up under 2%. What was sequenced was Tregs sorted from blood. The receptors derive from a human donor in good health. The CDR3 runs from the conserved cysteine through the conserved F or W. Each record gives: D gene, J gene, clone size, V gene, CDR3 DNA, CDR3 protein. A D gene is named only where the DNA matches it firmly. The size entry is marked missing in some rows and otherwise reads once, few, many or a size class.

d_call: NA
j_call: TRBJ2-1
clone_size: NA
v_call: TRBV6-5
cdr3_nt: TGTGCCAGCAGATCGCCGGGACCCTTGGGGAGTGAGCAGTTCTTC
cdr3_aa: CASRSPGPLGSEQFF

d_call: TRBD1
j_call: TRBJ1-2
clone_size: NA
v_call: TRBV6-6
cdr3_nt: TGTGCCAGCAGGCCGGGACAGGGCCCTGGGGGCTACACCTTC
cdr3_aa: CASRPGQGPGGYTF

d_call: TRBD2
j_call: TRBJ2-4
clone_size: NA
v_call: TRBV29-1
cdr3_nt: TGCAGCGTGGTAGCGGGAGGGGATCCTCATACTATCAAAAACATTCAGTACTTC
cdr3_aa: CSVVAGGDPHTIKNIQYF

d_call: NA
j_call: TRBJ1-3
clone_size: NA
v_call: TRBV6-1
cdr3_nt: TGTGCCAGCAGTGGAAGGACAGTCTCTGGAAACACCATATATTTT
cdr3_aa: CASSGRTVSGNTIYF

d_call: NA
j_call: TRBJ2-2
clone_size: NA
v_call: TRBV18
cdr3_nt: TGTGCCAGCTCACCCCAGGGAACCGGGGAGCTGTTTTTT
cdr3_aa: CASSPQGTGELFF

d_call: NA
j_call: TRBJ1-5
clone_size: NA
v_call: TRBV12-5
cdr3_nt: TGTGCTAGTGCCGAGGCAGGGGCCAGCAATCAGCCCCAGCATTTT
cdr3_aa: CASAEAGASNQPQHF

d_call: NA
j_call: TRBJ1-3
clone_size: once
v_call: TRBV20-1
cdr3_nt: TGCAGTTCTTTTGGGAGAAACACCATATATTTT
cdr3_aa: CSSFGRNTIYF

d_call: NA
j_call: TRBJ1-1
clone_size: NA
v_call: TRBV6-6
cdr3_nt: TGTGCCAGCAGAACTACACGGAACACTGAAGCTTTCTTT
cdr3_aa: CASRTTRNTEAFF

d_call: NA
j_call: TRBJ2-1
clone_size: once
v_call: TRBV5-1
cdr3_nt: TGCGCCAGCAGCCCTTCTAGGACAGTAGATGAGCAGTTCTTC
cdr3_aa: CASSPSRTVDEQFF

d_call: NA
j_call: TRBJ2-2
clone_size: NA
v_call: TRBV21-1
cdr3_nt: TGTGCCAGCAGCAAAAAAGCCCCCCGGACAGTGAACACCGGGGAGCTGTTTTTT
cdr3_aa: CASSKKAPRTVNTGELFF

d_call: NA
j_call: TRBJ2-5
clone_size: NA
v_call: TRBV7-3
cdr3_nt: TGTGCCAGCAGTCGATCTGGGGGGGAGACCCAGTACTTC
cdr3_aa: CASSRSGGETQYF

d_call: TRBD2
j_call: TRBJ2-3
clone_size: NA
v_call: TRBV4-1
cdr3_nt: TGCGCCAGCAGCCAAGAGCGACTAGCGGGACTGGGGGATACGCAGTATTTT
cdr3_aa: CASSQERLAGLGDTQYF

d_call: NA
j_call: TRBJ2-5
clone_size: NA
v_call: TRBV27
cdr3_nt: TGTGCCAGCAGTCGGCAGGGTACGAAGACCCAGTACTTC
cdr3_aa: CASSRQGTKTQYF

d_call: TRBD2
j_call: TRBJ2-2
clone_size: NA
v_call: TRBV30
cdr3_nt: TGTGCCTGGAGTGTTCCAGCGGGAGGAATACGGTACACCGGGGAGCTGTTTTTT
cdr3_aa: CAWSVPAGGIRYTGELFF

d_call: NA
j_call: TRBJ1-1
clone_size: NA
v_call: TRBV4-3
cdr3_nt: TGCGCCAGCAGCCAGACCACAGGGATTGGGAACACTGAAGCTTTCTTT
cdr3_aa: CASSQTTGIGNTEAFF

d_call: NA
j_call: TRBJ2-1
clone_size: NA
v_call: TRBV6-5
cdr3_nt: TGTGCCAGCACCAACTACAATGAGCAGTTCTTC
cdr3_aa: CASTNYNEQFF

d_call: NA
j_call: TRBJ2-7
clone_size: NA
v_call: TRBV10-3
cdr3_nt: TGTGCCATCAGTGTTGAAGCCTACGAGCAGTACTTC
cdr3_aa: CAISVEAYEQYF

d_call: TRBD1
j_call: TRBJ1-5
clone_size: once
v_call: TRBV19
cdr3_nt: TGTGCCAGTAGTACACAGGGGGCGAGTGGGGCCCAGCATTTT
cdr3_aa: CASSTQGASGAQHF

d_call: NA
j_call: TRBJ2-6
clone_size: NA
v_call: TRBV2
cdr3_nt: TGTGCCAGCAGTCGGCAGGGGTATATGGTTACTGGGGCCAACGTCCTGACTTTC
cdr3_aa: CASSRQGYMVTGANVLTF

d_call: TRBD1
j_call: TRBJ1-2
clone_size: NA
v_call: TRBV29-1
cdr3_nt: TGCAGCGTGGTGACAGGGGGTCGCGGCTACACCTTC
cdr3_aa: CSVVTGGRGYTF

d_call: TRBD1
j_call: TRBJ1-1
clone_size: NA
v_call: TRBV7-2
cdr3_nt: TGTGCCAGCAGCTTAGAACAGGGGGCGAAGACTGAAGCTTTCTTT
cdr3_aa: CASSLEQGAKTEAFF

d_call: NA
j_call: TRBJ1-5
clone_size: once
v_call: TRBV5-1
cdr3_nt: TGCGCCAGCAGCGAGCGGACAACTTATAGCAATCAGCCCCAGCATTTT
cdr3_aa: CASSERTTYSNQPQHF

d_call: NA
j_call: TRBJ1-5
clone_size: few
v_call: TRBV2
cdr3_nt: TGTGCCAGCAGTGAGAGGAGCAATCAGCCCCAGCATTTT
cdr3_aa: CASSERSNQPQHF

d_call: NA
j_call: TRBJ2-6
clone_size: NA
v_call: TRBV7-2
cdr3_nt: TGTGCCAGCAGCACGCGTGCCTGGGCTGGGGCCAACGTCCTGACTTTC
cdr3_aa: CASSTRAWAGANVLTF

d_call: TRBD2
j_call: TRBJ2-1
clone_size: NA
v_call: TRBV6-1
cdr3_nt: TGTGCCACCTTCGGACTAGCGGACAATGAGCAGTTCTTC
cdr3_aa: CATFGLADNEQFF

d_call: TRBD2
j_call: TRBJ2-2
clone_size: NA
v_call: TRBV2
cdr3_nt: TGTGCCAGCAAACTATCTAGCGGGAGGGGAGAGACCGGGGAGCTGTTTTTT
cdr3_aa: CASKLSSGRGETGELFF

d_call: NA
j_call: TRBJ2-2
clone_size: NA
v_call: TRBV12-5
cdr3_nt: TGTGCTAGTGGTTTGGAGGACATCATCCCGCAGAACACCGGGGAGCTGTTTTTT
cdr3_aa: CASGLEDIIPQNTGELFF

d_call: TRBD2
j_call: TRBJ2-7
clone_size: NA
v_call: TRBV10-3
cdr3_nt: TGTGCCATCAGTGAATATCGGGACTACTCGGGGCAGTACTTC
cdr3_aa: CAISEYRDYSGQYF

d_call: NA
j_call: TRBJ2-7
clone_size: once
v_call: TRBV5-1
cdr3_nt: TGCGCCAGCAGCCTAGATTGGGCGGCGTACGAGCAGTACTTC
cdr3_aa: CASSLDWAAYEQYF

d_call: TRBD1
j_call: TRBJ1-1
clone_size: NA
v_call: TRBV5-1
cdr3_nt: TGCGCCAGCAGCTTGGGGGACAGGGTTGACACTGAAGCTCTCTTT
cdr3_aa: CASSLGDRVDTEALF

d_call: NA
j_call: TRBJ1-1
clone_size: NA
v_call: TRBV7-3
cdr3_nt: TGTGCCAGCAGCTTCGGAGGGGGGACTGAAGCTTTCTTT
cdr3_aa: CASSFGGGTEAFF

d_call: TRBD1
j_call: TRBJ2-7
clone_size: NA
v_call: TRBV27
cdr3_nt: TGTGCCAGCAGTTTATTTGGCAGGGGGCCAGGGGAGCAGTACTTC
cdr3_aa: CASSLFGRGPGEQYF

d_call: NA
j_call: TRBJ1-5
clone_size: NA
v_call: TRBV27
cdr3_nt: TGTGCCAGCAGCCCAGCTGGGGGAGCCCAGCATTTT
cdr3_aa: CASSPAGGAQHF

d_call: NA
j_call: TRBJ2-3
clone_size: NA
v_call: TRBV2
cdr3_nt: TGTGCCAGCAGGCGGTACACAGATACGCAGTATTTT
cdr3_aa: CASRRYTDTQYF

d_call: NA
j_call: TRBJ1-1
clone_size: NA
v_call: TRBV20-1
cdr3_nt: TGCAGTGCTAGATTGGCAGGCGGAGGGCTCTTT
cdr3_aa: CSARLAGGGLF

d_call: NA
j_call: TRBJ2-3
clone_size: once
v_call: TRBV9
cdr3_nt: TGTGCCAGCAGCGTTAGCACAGATACGCAGTATTTT
cdr3_aa: CASSVSTDTQYF

d_call: TRBD2
j_call: TRBJ2-1
clone_size: NA
v_call: TRBV7-9
cdr3_nt: TGTGCCAGCAGCTTTGATGGCGGGAGGACCTACAATGAGCAGTTCTTC
cdr3_aa: CASSFDGGRTYNEQFF

d_call: NA
j_call: TRBJ2-2
clone_size: NA
v_call: TRBV30
cdr3_nt: TGTGCCTGGATCTCCTACCGGGAGCTGTTTTTT
cdr3_aa: CAWISYRELFF